These T cell receptor beta chains were read from a single sample in a study of T cells in localized non-small cell lung cancer. Generated by immunoSEQ multiplex PCR, the TCRdb table keeps only in-frame clones and is missing some. The sample has about 72,000 clones, almost 85% seen once; the top ten hold about 13%. Sequenced material: peripheral blood, taken before any cancer treatment. The source is a female donor older than 55 with stage I lung adenocarcinoma. Both conserved end residues are part of each CDR3. The order of the fields is V gene, J gene, D gene, clone size, CDR3 DNA, CDR3 protein. A D gene is named only where the DNA matches it firmly. Expanded clones get a size class; other rows say once, few or many, or leave the size out.

TRBV18,TRBJ1-1,.,.,TGTGCCAGCTCATCGGGGGGCAATGGAGCTTTCTTT,CASSSGGNGAFF
TRBV7-9,TRBJ2-7,TRBD1,.,TGTGCCAGCAGCCCCGGGACAGGGGAGCCCGAGCAGTACTTC,CASSPGTGEPEQYF
TRBV15,TRBJ2-4,.,.,TGTGCCACCAGCAGATCCCCCGAACTAGCCAAAAACATTCAGTACTTC,CATSRSPELAKNIQYF
TRBV6-6,TRBJ1-1,.,.,TGTGCCAGCAGTTTGCCACCGCCGGGGGAGGACACTGAAGCTTTCTTT,CASSLPPPGEDTEAFF
TRBV27,TRBJ2-3,TRBD2,.,TGTGCCAGCAGTTCCTGGGGGGGAAGCACAGATACGCAGTATTTT,CASSSWGGSTDTQYF
TRBV6-5,TRBJ2-2,.,.,TGTGCCAGCAGTTACTCGAACACCGGGGAGCTGTTTTTT,CASSYSNTGELFF
TRBV30,TRBJ1-5,.,few,TGTGCCTGGAGTGTACGTGCGGTGAGCAATCAGCCCCAGCATTTT,CAWSVRAVSNQPQHF
TRBV7-6,TRBJ1-3,.,.,TGTGCCAGCAGCTCAGACCCGGGGGGCGCGGGAAACACCATATATTTT,CASSSDPGGAGNTIYF
TRBV5-4,TRBJ2-3,TRBD2,.,TGTGCCAGCAGCTGGGGACTAGCGGGGACAGATACGCAGTATTTT,CASSWGLAGTDTQYF
TRBV29-1,TRBJ2-5,.,.,TGCAGCGTCGGTATAATGGAGACCCAGTACTTC,CSVGIMETQYF
TRBV2,TRBJ1-4,.,.,TGTGCCAGCAGGAAACCTCTTATGGAAAAACTGTTTTTT,CASRKPLMEKLFF
TRBV19,TRBJ2-6,.,.,TGTGCCAGTATCCCCAGACTGGGGAGCTCTGGGGCCAACGTCCTGACTTTC,CASIPRLGSSGANVLTF
TRBV18,TRBJ2-7,TRBD2,few,TGTGCCAGCTCACGCTCGGGGGGGCCTTACGAGCAGTACTTC,CASSRSGGPYEQYF
TRBV7-9,TRBJ1-2,TRBD1,.,TGTGCCAGCAGCTTTGACAGGGGGCTAAAGGGCTACACCTTC,CASSFDRGLKGYTF
TRBV11-2,TRBJ1-2,.,.,TGTGCCAGCAGTCTCACGCGTGTGTATGGCTACACCTTC,CASSLTRVYGYTF
TRBV6-5,TRBJ2-3,.,.,TGTGCCAGCCCGGCGGCCGCGGCGAGCACAGATACGCAGTATTTT,CASPAAAASTDTQYF
TRBV13,TRBJ2-7,TRBD1,.,TGTGCCACCTCTAGGGGGGGACAGGGGGTCTACGAGCAGTACTTC,CATSRGGQGVYEQYF
TRBV5-1,TRBJ1-1,.,.,TGCGCCAGCAGAAACAGGGAGAACACTGAAGCTTTCTTT,CASRNRENTEAFF
TRBV28,TRBJ1-1,.,.,TGTGCCAGCAGTATACCGGCGATTAGAGGCACTGAAGCTTTCTTT,CASSIPAIRGTEAFF
TRBV10-3,TRBJ1-4,.,.,TGTGCCATCAGGGACAGCTCTAATGAAAAACTGTTTTTT,CAIRDSSNEKLFF
TRBV5-1,TRBJ1-1,.,.,TGCGCCAGCAGCTCGTCTTTGACAGCGTATGAAGCTTTCTTT,CASSSSLTAYEAFF
TRBV7-9,TRBJ1-2,.,.,TGTGCCAGCAGCCCCACGTCCGGGGACTATGGCTACACCTTC,CASSPTSGDYGYTF
TRBV7-8,TRBJ1-6,.,.,TGTGCCAGCAGCCTCAATAAACCAGGGCGTTATAATTCACCCCTCCACTTT,CASSLNKPGRYNSPLHF
TRBV7-9,TRBJ2-7,TRBD1,.,TGTGCCAGCAGTTATGACAGGGTTTCCTACGAGCAGTACTTC,CASSYDRVSYEQYF
TRBV4-1,TRBJ2-2,.,.,TGCGCCAGCAGCCAGTGGGTCACAGCGTCCACCGGGGAGCTGTTTTTT,CASSQWVTASTGELFF
TRBV4-2,TRBJ1-2,.,few,TGTGCCAGCAGCCAAGGTGACAGTGCTAACTATGGCTACACCTTC,CASSQGDSANYGYTF
TRBV6-1,TRBJ1-1,.,.,TGTGCCAGCAGTGAATATCCCCCGAACACTGAAGCTTTCTTT,CASSEYPPNTEAFF
TRBV5-1,TRBJ1-2,.,.,TGCGCCAGCAGCTCCCGGGGCACGAACTATGGCTACACCTTC,CASSSRGTNYGYTF